Each of the 22 T cell receptor beta chains below was sequenced from the same sample in a study of beta chain features in type 1 diabetes (dated by TCRdb to about 2018). Study-level results and caveats: Type 1 diabetes patients showed a moderate but significant shortening of TCRB CDR3 length in all four CD4+ subsets.

The antigens for these receptors are not known. Library method: the immunoSEQ multiplex PCR assay. The High Capacity cDNA Reverse Transcription Kit was used to reverse transcribe all of the isolated RNA, meaning that expressed TCRB transcripts were what got sequenced. The immuneACCESS repertoire file appears here via TCRdb, limited to in-frame rearrangements. These files lack a portion of the clones; in checked studies, under half of the deficit traces to unresolved V genes, and the cause of the others is not known. Counted in this sample were some 660,000 clones; around 15% of them appeared once. The ten most abundant clones make up just under 0.04% of the sample. Sequenced material: naive CD4+ T cells from blood. The cell subset or site label on this specimen signifies: true naive CD4+ T cells. The receptors originated from a man younger than 30 with type 1 diabetes.

In this sample, this clone turned up a few times. The chain combines TRBV7-2 with TRBJ1-5; 10 bases align to TRBD1. The J segment lost 6 bases and the V segment lost 4 bases, leaving 6 bases of the junction unmatched. This CDR3 is built from 15 residues. Germline V CDR1 and CDR2: SGHTA, FQGNSA. CDR3 bases: TGTGCCAGCAGCTGGGGACAGGGGTTGGGTCAGCCCCAGCATTTT. It encodes CASSWGQGLGQPQHF.

This chain joins TRBV30 and TRBJ1-1, with D unclear. Trimming took off 0 bases at V and 11 bases at J, with 10 bases between the two ends. CDR1 GTSNPN and CDR2 SVGIG come from the germline V gene (reference sequence). The CDR3 contains 11 residues. CDR3 bases: TGTGCCTGGAGTGTGGCAGGAATCGCTTTCTTT. Translated: CAWSVAGIAFF.

The chain recombines TRBV10-3 with TRBJ1-2; D remains unclear. V was cut by 3 bases and J by 2 bases, with 16 bases left in between. The CDR3 sequence is 16 residues long. Per the germline V gene, CDR1 is ENHRY and CDR2 is SYGVKD. Here the CDR3 reads CAISEWVASTNYGYTF. CDR3 sequence (DNA): TGTGCCATCAGTGAATGGGTCGCCTCCACCAACTATGGCTACACCTTC.

This clone was picked up a small number of times. The rearrangement links TRBV9 to TRBJ2-2; D uncertain. Germline CDR1 is SGDLS and CDR2 is YYNGEE. This CDR3 is built from 12 residues. Trimming stripped 10 bases from V and 3 bases from J, with 10 bases between. The CDR3 sequence is CALGNYTGELFF. The CDR3 DNA sequence: TGTGCCTTGGGGAACTACACCGGGGAGCTGTTTTTT.

This clone was seen only a few times. J is TRBJ1-4 and V is TRBV28; D not certain. Germline V lookup: CDR1 MDHEN, CDR2 SYDVKM. This CDR3 contains 15 residues. The ends were cut back, 4 bases at V and 8 bases at J, with 17 bases in the middle. This chain's CDR3 is CASSYPVRRGEKLFF. The CDR3 DNA is TGTGCCAGCAGTTACCCCGTTCGCCGCGGGGAAAAACTGTTTTTT.

The CDR3 DNA follows: TGCGCCAGCCAGGGACTGGGAGAGACCCAGTACTTC. Its protein product is CASQGLGETQYF. V and J are TRBV10-1 and TRBJ2-5, with a weak D call TRBD2 (6 bases). The CDR3 loop spans 12 amino acids. V lost 8 bases and J 4 bases, leaving 11 bases between the germline ends. CDR1 and CDR2 (germline): WNHNN, SYGVQD (reference sequence).

This clone appeared a few times. V gene TRBV7-6 combines with J gene TRBJ2-5, with TRBD2 matching over 9 bases. The CDR3 covers 15 residues. V lost 6 bases to trimming and J lost 7 bases; unmatched junction nucleotides: 12. CDR1 and CDR2 (germline): SGHVS, FNYEAQ. As DNA, the CDR3 is TGTGCCAGCAGTTCAGCGGGGGGCGCTCAGGGGACCCAGTACTTC. Translating it yields CASSSAGGAQGTQYF.

This chain joins TRBV29-1 and TRBJ1-1, with a weak D call TRBD1 (6 bases). Per the germline V gene, CDR1 is SQVTM and CDR2 is ANQGSEA. V was cut by 3 bases and J by 1 base, with 12 bases left in between. The CDR3 consists of 14 residues. As DNA, the CDR3 is TGCAGCGTTGAGGTAACAGGGACGAACACTGAAGCTTTCTTT. It specifies CSVEVTGTNTEAFF.

This clone has a handful of counts. The chain is built from TRBV18 and TRBJ2-1; D possibly matches TRBD1 or TRBD2 (5 bases each). V lost 2 bases and J lost 7, with 12 bases in between. CDR1 KGHSH and CDR2 LQKENI come from the germline V gene. This CDR3 region has 14 residues. CDR3 bases: TGTGCCAGCTCACCAACCGGGGCAGCAAATGAGCAGTTCTTC. This translates into CASSPTGAANEQFF. The whole variable domain, remainder taken from reference TRBV18 and TRBJ2-1, is NAGVMQNPRHLVRRRGQEARLRCSPMKGHSHVYWYRQLPEEGLKFMVYLQKENIIDESGMPKERFSAEFPKEGPSILRIQQVVRGDSAAYFCASSPTGAANEQFFGPGTRLTVL.

This chain connects TRBV18 to TRBJ1-1; 8 bases are shared with TRBD1. The CDR3 covers 15 residues. Germline loops: CDR1 KGHSH, CDR2 LQKENI. Trimming cost V 3 bases and J 4 bases; bases outside gene matches: 7. The chain's CDR3 is CASSPLEGQGTEAFF. The CDR3 DNA sequence: TGTGCCAGCTCACCCTTAGAAGGACAGGGCACTGAAGCTTTCTTT.

This clone was picked up a small number of times. The chain links TRBV4-3 to TRBJ1-5; a possible D gene is TRBD1 (6 bases). Trimming took 3 bases from V and 2 from J, leaving 14 bases between them. The CDR3 consists of 16 residues. The V gene's germline CDR1 is LGHNA and CDR2 YSLEER. CDR3 sequence (DNA): TGCGCCAGCAGCCAGGACTGGGGGCTTGGCAATCAGCCCCAGCATTTT. The encoded protein is CASSQDWGLGNQPQHF.

The J gene is TRBJ2-7, the V gene TRBV27; D is unclear. Germline CDR1 reads MNHEY; CDR2 reads SMNVEV (reference sequence). V lost 2 bases to trimming and J lost 0 bases, with 11 bases between them. There are 15 residues in the CDR3. The CDR3 protein is CASSLTENYSYEQYF. In DNA form, the CDR3 reads TGTGCCAGCAGTTTAACAGAGAACTACTCCTACGAGCAGTACTTC.

The sample holds a few counts of this clone. The V and J genes are TRBV6-5 and TRBJ2-1; TRBD2 agrees at 8 bases. V gave up 4 bases and J gave up 0 bases; unmatched junction bases: 5. Germline CDR1 and CDR2: MNHEY and SVGAGI. The CDR3 totals 16 residues. CDR3 DNA: TGTGCCAGCAGTTGGGGAGCGGGAGCCTCCTACAATGAGCAGTTCTTC. Protein sequence: CASSWGAGASYNEQFF.

In this sample, this clone turned up a few times. The V gene is TRBV11-1, the J gene TRBJ2-2; tentatively, D is TRBD1 (6 bases). V shed 0 bases and J shed 5 bases, with 10 bases lying between them. The CDR3 length is 15 residues. Germline CDR1 reads SGHAT; CDR2 reads FQDESV (reference sequence). The DNA of the CDR3 is TGTGCCAGCAGCTTAGCGGAGAGGGGGACCGGGGAGCTGTTTTTT. Its protein is CASSLAERGTGELFF.

The chain uses TRBV9 and TRBJ1-6, with TRBD1 identical over 7 bases. Germline V CDR1 and CDR2: SGDLS, YYNGEE. The CDR3 totals 16 residues. J lost 9 bases, V lost 1 base, and 10 bases had no gene match. CDR3 nucleotide sequence: TGTGCCAGCAGCGTAACTTCAGGGGGAAGTGGTTCACCCCTCCACTTT. It is translated as CASSVTSGGSGSPLHF.

This chain connects TRBV4-2 to TRBJ1-1, with unresolved D. Germline CDR1 is LGHNA and CDR2 is YNFKEQ. The CDR3 has 16 amino acids. Deletions cut 2 bases from V and 0 bases from J, with 13 bases between. The CDR3 protein is CASSQQVRYMNTEAFF. CDR3 in DNA: TGTGCCAGCAGCCAACAAGTCAGGTATATGAACACTGAAGCTTTCTTT.

The chain recombines TRBV4-3 with TRBJ2-3; D ambiguous. This CDR3 contains 16 residues. Germline values: CDR1 LGHNA, CDR2 YSLEER. Trimming pared 0 bases from V and 1 base from J, leaving 11 bases between. The CDR3 reads CASSQEYLGGTDTQYF. CDR3 in DNA: TGCGCCAGCAGCCAAGAGTATTTGGGCGGCACAGATACGCAGTATTTT.

This chain connects TRBV5-1 to TRBJ2-5; 9 bases agree with TRBD1. This CDR3 is 16 amino acids long. The ends lost 4 bases at V and 4 bases at J; junction bases unmatched: 11. Germline V gives CDR1 SGHRS, CDR2 YFSETQ. The CDR3 nucleotides are TGCGCCAGCAGCCCGGGGACAGGGCCGGGGAGAGAGACCCAGTACTTC. This translates into CASSPGTGPGRETQYF.

J is TRBJ2-7 and V is TRBV4-2; no firm D call. Germline V CDR1 and CDR2: LGHNA, YNFKEQ. The CDR3 contains 13 residues. Trimming pared 5 bases from V and 2 bases from J, leaving 10 bases between. This CDR3 is CASSVDRAYEQYF. The CDR3 nucleotides are TGTGCCAGCAGCGTCGACCGAGCCTACGAGCAGTACTTC.

The J gene is TRBJ2-7, the V gene TRBV29-1, with 9 bases matching TRBD1. The CDR3 length is 16 residues. Losses at the gene ends were 2 bases for V and 0 bases for J; bases not matched to a gene: 8. Germline assignment: CDR1 SQVTM and CDR2 ANQGSEA. The CDR3 spells CSVERYGDRVSYEQYF. CDR3 bases: TGCAGCGTTGAACGGTATGGGGACAGGGTCTCCTACGAGCAGTACTTC.

This chain connects TRBV4-3 to TRBJ2-2; possibly TRBD2 for D (6 bases). Germline V gene lookup returns CDR1 LGHNA and CDR2 YSLEER. The V end lost 1 base, the J end lost 2 bases, and 11 bases lay between the germline ends. The CDR3 runs to 16 residues. CDR3 in DNA: TGCGCCAGCAGCCAAGGGAGGGGACTTAACACCGGGGAGCTGTTTTTT. Translated, it gives CASSQGRGLNTGELFF.

This sequence joins TRBV25-1 and TRBJ1-5, with 8 bases that match TRBD1. CDR1 and CDR2 from the germline V gene are MGHDK and SYGVNS. The junction had 4 bases not matched to a gene; V was cut back by 1 base and J by 5 bases. The CDR3 is 15 residues long. CDR3 nucleotide sequence: TGTGCCAGCAGTGAATTAGGACAGGGAGATCAGCCCCAGCATTTT. It is translated as CASSELGQGDQPQHF.